This record concerns one T cell receptor beta chain sequence. The data originate from a study of OX40 agonist ivuxolimab in advanced cancers. Assay: immunoSEQ multiplex PCR; the TCRdb copy retains only in-frame clones and omits some. This sample has about 68,000 clones, with more than 75% found just once. The CDR3 length is 15 residues. Trimming cost V 3 bases and J 4 bases, with 14 bases left between them. Per the germline V gene, CDR1 is SGHKS and CDR2 is YYEKEE (reference sequence). The origin of this receptor is an adult with an advanced solid tumor such as melanoma, head and neck, liver or kidney cancer. This sample comprised CD4+ or CD8+ T cells sorted from blood, obtained in a trial of the OX40 agonist ivuxolimab. The chain links TRBV5-5 to TRBJ2-1; TRBD2 is a possible D gene (6 bases). The CDR3 sequence is CASSSLGGRYNEQFF. The CDR3 DNA is TGTGCCAGCAGCTCCCTGGGGGGTCGTTACAATGAGCAGTTCTTC. The full variable domain, its missing parts supplied by reference TRBV5-5 and TRBJ2-1, is DAGVTQSPTHLIKTRGQQVTLRCSPISGHKSVSWYQQVLGQGPQFIFQYYEKEERGRGNFPDRFSARQFPNYSSELNVNALLLGDSALYLCASSSLGGRYNEQFFGPGTRLTVL.